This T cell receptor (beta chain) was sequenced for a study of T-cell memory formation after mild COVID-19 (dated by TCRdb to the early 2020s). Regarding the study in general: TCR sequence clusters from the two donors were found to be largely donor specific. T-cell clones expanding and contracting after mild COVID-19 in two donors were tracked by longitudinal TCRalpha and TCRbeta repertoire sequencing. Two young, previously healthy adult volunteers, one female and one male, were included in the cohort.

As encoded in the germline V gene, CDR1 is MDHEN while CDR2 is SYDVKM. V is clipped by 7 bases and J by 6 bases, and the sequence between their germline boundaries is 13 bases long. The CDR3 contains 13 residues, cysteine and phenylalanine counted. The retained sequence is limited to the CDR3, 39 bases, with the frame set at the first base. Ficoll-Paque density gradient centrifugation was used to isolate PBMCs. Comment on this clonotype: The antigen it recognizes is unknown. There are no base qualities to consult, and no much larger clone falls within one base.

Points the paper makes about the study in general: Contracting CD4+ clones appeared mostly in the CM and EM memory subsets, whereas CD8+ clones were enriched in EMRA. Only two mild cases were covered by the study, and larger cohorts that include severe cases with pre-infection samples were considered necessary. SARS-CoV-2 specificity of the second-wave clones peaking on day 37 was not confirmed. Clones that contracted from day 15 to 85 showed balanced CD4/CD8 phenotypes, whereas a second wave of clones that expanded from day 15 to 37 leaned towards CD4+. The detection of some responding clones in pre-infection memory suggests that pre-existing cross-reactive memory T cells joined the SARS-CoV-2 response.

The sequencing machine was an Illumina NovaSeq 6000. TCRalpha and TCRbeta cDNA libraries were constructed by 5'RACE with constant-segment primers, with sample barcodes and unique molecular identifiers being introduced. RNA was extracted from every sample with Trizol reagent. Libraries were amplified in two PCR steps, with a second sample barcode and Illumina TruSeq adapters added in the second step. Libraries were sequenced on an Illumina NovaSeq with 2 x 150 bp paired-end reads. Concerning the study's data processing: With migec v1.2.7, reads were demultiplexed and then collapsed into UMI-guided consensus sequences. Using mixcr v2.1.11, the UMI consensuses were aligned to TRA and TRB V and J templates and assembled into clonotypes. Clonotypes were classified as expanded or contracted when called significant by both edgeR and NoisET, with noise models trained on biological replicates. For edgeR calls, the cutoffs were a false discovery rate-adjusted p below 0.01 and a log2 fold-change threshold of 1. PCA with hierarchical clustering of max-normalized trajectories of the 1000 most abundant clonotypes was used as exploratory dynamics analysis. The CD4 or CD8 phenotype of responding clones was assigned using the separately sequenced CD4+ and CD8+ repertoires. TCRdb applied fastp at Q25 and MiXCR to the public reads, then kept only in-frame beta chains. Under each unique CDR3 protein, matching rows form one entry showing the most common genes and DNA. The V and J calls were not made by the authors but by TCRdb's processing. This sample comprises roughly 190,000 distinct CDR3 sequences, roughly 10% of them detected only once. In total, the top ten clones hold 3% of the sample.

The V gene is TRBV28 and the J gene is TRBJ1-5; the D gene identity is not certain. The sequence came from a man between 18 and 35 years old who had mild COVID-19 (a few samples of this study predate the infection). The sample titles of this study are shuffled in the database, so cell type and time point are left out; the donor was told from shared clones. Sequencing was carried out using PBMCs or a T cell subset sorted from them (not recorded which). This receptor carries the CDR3 CASTIGVTQPQHF. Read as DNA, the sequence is TGTGCCAGCACTATCGGGGTCACTCAGCCCCAGCATTTT.